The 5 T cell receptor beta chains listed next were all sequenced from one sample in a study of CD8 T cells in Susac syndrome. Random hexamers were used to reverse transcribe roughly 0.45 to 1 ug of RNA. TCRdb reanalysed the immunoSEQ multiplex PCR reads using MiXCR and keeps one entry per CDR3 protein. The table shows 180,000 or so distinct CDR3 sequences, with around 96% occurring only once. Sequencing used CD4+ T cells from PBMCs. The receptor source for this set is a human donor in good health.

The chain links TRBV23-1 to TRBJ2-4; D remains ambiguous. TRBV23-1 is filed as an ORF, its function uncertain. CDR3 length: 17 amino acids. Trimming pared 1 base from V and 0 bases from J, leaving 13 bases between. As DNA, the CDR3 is TGCGCCAGCAGTCAATTTCCGAGATTCCTAGCCAAAAACATTCAGTACTTC. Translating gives CASSQFPRFLAKNIQYF.

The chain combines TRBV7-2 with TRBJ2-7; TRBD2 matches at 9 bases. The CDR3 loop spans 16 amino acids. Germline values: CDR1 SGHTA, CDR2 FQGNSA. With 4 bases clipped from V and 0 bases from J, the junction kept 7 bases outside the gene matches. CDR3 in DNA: TGTGCCAGCAGCTGGCGGGGTAGCGGGAGCTCCTACGAGCAGTACTTC. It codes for CASSWRGSGSSYEQYF.

The CDR3 sequence: CASSTLAEGYNEQFF. CDR3 nucleotides: TGTGCCAGTAGTACTCTAGCGGAGGGCTACAATGAGCAGTTCTTC. The chain carries TRBV19 and TRBJ2-1; 7 bases are shared with TRBD2. Trimming cost V 4 bases and J 3 bases; bases outside gene matches: 6. Germline V CDR1 and CDR2: LNHDA, SQIVND (reference sequence). The CDR3 covers 15 residues.

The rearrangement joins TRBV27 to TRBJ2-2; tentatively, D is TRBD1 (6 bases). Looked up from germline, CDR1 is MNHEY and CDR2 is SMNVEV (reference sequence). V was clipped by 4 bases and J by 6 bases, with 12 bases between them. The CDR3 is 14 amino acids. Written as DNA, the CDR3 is TGTGCCAGCAGTTCCCTGGGACAAGCCGGGGAGCTGTTTTTT. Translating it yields CASSSLGQAGELFF.

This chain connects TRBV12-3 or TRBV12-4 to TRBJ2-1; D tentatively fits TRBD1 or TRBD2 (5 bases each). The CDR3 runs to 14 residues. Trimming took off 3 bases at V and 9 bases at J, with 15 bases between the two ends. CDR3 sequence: CASSFSIAQGEQFF. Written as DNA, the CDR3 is TGTGCCAGCAGTTTCTCCATAGCGCAGGGTGAGCAGTTCTTC.